The present entry profiles one T cell receptor beta chain with its context. Its antigen specificity is not known. Per-base qualities were not stored, and no clone one base away is much larger. The data are from a study of blood T cell repertoires in COVID-19 (dated by TCRdb to 2020 to 2021). About the study as a whole: Collaborator samples came from the United States, Italy and Spain and covered acute and convalescent phases of COVID-19. The prospective study material was composed of cDNA or gDNA derived from T cells, B-cell-depleted T cells, or PBMCs. Deeply sampled blood TCRbeta repertoires from subjects exposed to, actively infected with, or recovered from COVID-19 were included in the dataset. A freely available public database, intended as a resource for researchers studying the immune response to SARS-CoV-2, is where the repertoires were released. Samples came from the ongoing ImmuneRACE study (first 160 participants) plus 1,254 subjects from 6 global collaborators. The sample metadata nearly always contained a de-identified subject ID, COVID-19 status, age in years and sex. Where available, HLA class I and class II types were obtained from metadata supplied by the sample provider rather than from assay-based typing. Here is what the overall study found, with its caveats: How much clinical and demographic metadata was included differed by source and by participant, and the metadata was provided uncurated.

TCRbeta CDR3 regions were amplified from genomic DNA using the immunoSEQ Assay, a bias-controlled multiplex PCR. On the authors' methods: The number of nucleated cells in each sample was estimated by amplification of reference gene primers within the assay. To quantify the absolute abundance of each unique TCRbeta CDR3 rearrangement, sequence reads were collapsed and filtered. Productive Simpson clonality was computed per sample as the square root of Simpson's diversity index over productive rearrangements. TCRdb's version of the immuneACCESS table is confined to in-frame rearrangements and falls short of the full clone set. An unresolved V gene accounts for under half of the shortfall where checked; the remainder is of unknown origin. That table furnishes V, J and clone size, whereas the DNA furnished D and trimming. For this sample there are 250,000 or so clones; over 80% appear just once. The top ten constitute just over 2.5% of the sample.

The junction shows trimming of 3 bases on V and 3 bases on J, and the gene matches do not reach 2 bases of it. Reading the germline V gene gives CDR1 SGHVS and CDR2 FNYEAQ. The CDR3 spans 15 residues, from the cysteine through the phenylalanine. CDR3 DNA is the only sequence kept; it has 45 bases, read in frame from the first base. Participants in the prospective study were aged roughly 18 to 100 years, lived in 20 to 25 United States geographic areas, and enrolled through a virtual design. To assign participants to cohorts, the prospective study relied on clinical history that participants themselves reported in a screening survey and a study questionnaire. In the prospective study, whole blood, serum and a nasopharyngeal or oropharyngeal swab were collected from each participant by mobile phlebotomists. Participants in the prospective study had the option to provide additional blood draws and questionnaires over a 2-month period. Blood samples from the prospective study were shipped frozen or at room temperature prior to DNA extraction.

Material: PBMCs or T cells enriched from blood (not recorded which). The clonotype originates from a woman in her 30s with acute COVID-19. The chain links TRBV7-6 with TRBJ2-3, with TRBD2 matching 11 junction bases. The nucleotide sequence is given as TGTGCCAGCAGCTTTAGCGGGGGGGGGACAGATACGCAGTATTTT. The resulting protein is CASSFSGGGTDTQYF.